Shown below are 9 T cell receptor beta chains from a single sample sequenced in a study of blood T cell repertoires in COVID-19. Clones were read by immunoSEQ multiplex PCR, and TCRdb kept only the in-frame ones, dropping some. Of roughly 50,000 clones in the sample, around nine tenths are singletons; the top ten hold around 8.3%. Sequencing was done on a sample of peripheral blood. These receptors all come from a man in his forties or fifties with acute or convalescent COVID-19.

The V call is TRBV28, the J call TRBJ1-5; D not resolved. This CDR3 comprises 16 residues. Germline lookup yields CDR1 MDHEN and CDR2 SYDVKM. The V end was cut by 0 bases, the J end by 0 bases, with 9 bases between. CDR3 nucleotides: TGTGCCAGCAGTTTATGGTCCGGGGTTAGCAATCAGCCCCAGCATTTT. This codes for CASSLWSGVSNQPQHF.

The chain joins TRBV24-1 to TRBJ1-3; no clear D gene. The CDR3 is 14 residues long. Trimming cost V 4 bases and J 0 bases, with 6 bases left between them. Germline V gene sequence: CDR1 KGHDR, CDR2 SFDVKD. The CDR3 loop reads CATSDPNSGNTIYF. Here the CDR3 DNA reads TGTGCCACCAGTGACCCCAACTCTGGAAACACCATATATTTT.

The rearrangement links TRBV10-3 to TRBJ2-3, with 7 bases lining up with TRBD2. This CDR3 spans 14 amino acids. Trimming removed 5 bases from V and 5 bases from J; junction bases left unmatched: 7. Germline assignment: CDR1 ENHRY and CDR2 SYGVKD. The CDR3 loop is CAISSLAAGDTQYF. The CDR3 DNA follows: TGTGCCATCAGTTCCCTAGCGGCCGGAGATACGCAGTATTTT.

The chain carries TRBV25-1 and TRBJ1-1, with 10 bases aligning to TRBD1. Germline V lookup: CDR1 MGHDK, CDR2 SYGVNS. The CDR3 is 14 amino acids. V shed 3 bases, J shed 3 bases, and the junction held 1 base outside the gene matches. CDR3 amino acids: CASSEGQGHTEAFF. CDR3 DNA sequence: TGTGCCAGCAGTGAGGGACAGGGGCACACTGAAGCTTTCTTT.

The chain's CDR3 is CATRTNRDRSYEQYF. The CDR3 DNA sequence: TGTGCCACCCGCACCAACCGGGACAGATCCTACGAGCAGTACTTC. The chain has TRBV6-5 and TRBJ2-7; 7 bases line up with TRBD1. Germline CDR1 is MNHEY and CDR2 is SVGAGI. The CDR3 has 15 residues. The ends lost 10 bases at V and 1 base at J; junction bases unmatched: 13.

In its sample, this clone was seen a few times. The CDR3 sequence: CASSYSMGQGNSPLHF. The CDR3 coding sequence is TGTGCCAGCAGTTACAGTATGGGACAGGGTAATTCACCCCTCCACTTT. The chain combines TRBV6-6 with TRBJ1-6; 9 positions match TRBD1. Germline values: CDR1 MNHNY, CDR2 SVGAGI (reference sequence). The V gene end was trimmed by 2 bases and the J gene end by 6 bases; junction bases not matched to a gene: 5. CDR3 length: 16 residues.

The chain carries TRBV6-1 and TRBJ2-7; 9 bases are a match to TRBD1. Trimming cost V 1 base and J 4 bases; bases outside gene matches: 2. The CDR3 sequence is 14 residues long. The germline V gene has CDR1 MNHNS and CDR2 SASEGT. The CDR3 loop is CASSEVGQGYEQYF. In DNA form, the CDR3 reads TGTGCCAGCAGTGAAGTGGGACAGGGTTACGAGCAGTACTTC.

The chain employs TRBV28 and TRBJ1-1; 7 bases line up with TRBD1. The CDR3 runs 14 residues. Germline CDR1 and CDR2: MDHEN and SYDVKM. J was trimmed by 5 bases and V by 6 bases; bases with no gene match: 9. The CDR3 loop is CASSAPGGRTEAFF. CDR3 nucleotides: TGTGCCAGCAGCGCGCCAGGGGGTAGAACTGAAGCTTTCTTT.

CDR3 sequence (DNA): TGTGCCAGCAGCCAAAGGGGGACCTACAATGAGCAGTTCTTC. Its translation: CASSQRGTYNEQFF. The chain recombines TRBV3-1 (or the pseudogene TRBV3-2) with TRBJ2-1; D is possibly TRBD1 (6 bases). The CDR3 consists of 14 residues. CDR1 LGHDT and CDR2 YNNKEL come from the germline V gene (reference sequence). Trimming removed 2 bases from V and 2 bases from J, with 7 bases in between.